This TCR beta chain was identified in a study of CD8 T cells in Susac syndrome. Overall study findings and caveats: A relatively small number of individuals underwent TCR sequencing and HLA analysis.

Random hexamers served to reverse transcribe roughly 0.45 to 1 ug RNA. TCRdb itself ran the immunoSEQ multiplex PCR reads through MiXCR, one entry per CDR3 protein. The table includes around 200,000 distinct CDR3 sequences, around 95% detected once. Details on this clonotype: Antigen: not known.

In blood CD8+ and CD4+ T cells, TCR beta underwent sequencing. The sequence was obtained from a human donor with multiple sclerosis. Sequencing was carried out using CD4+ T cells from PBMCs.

The CDR3 spells CASSLGQGDYGYTF. The CDR3 DNA sequence: TGTGCCAGCAGCTTGGGACAGGGAGACTATGGCTACACCTTC. This chain connects TRBV3-1 to TRBJ1-2; 9 bases are a match to TRBD1. Trimming took 5 bases from V and 3 from J; bases not matched to a gene: 4. The CDR3 loop spans 14 amino acids. Germline loops: CDR1 LGHDT, CDR2 YNNKEL (reference sequence).